The T cell receptor (beta chain) described here comes from a study of T cells after yellow fever vaccination. Study-level results: Most clones from primary vaccination were detected again post-booster (roughly 96% CD4, 88% CD8). It was a weaker secondary response, yet one that peaked faster, at day 5 versus 15.

TCRdb called the 5' RACE reads again in MiXCR, with one record for every CDR3 protein. The table includes more than 90,000 distinct CDR3 sequences, 8.4% detected once. The table lists this clonotype with a few counts. Its matching antigen is unknown. The TCR was taken from a man aged 25-45 years who received the YFV17D yellow fever vaccine. This material consisted of CD8+ T cells sorted from PBMCs, taken 45 days after the yellow fever booster vaccination.

The CDR3 loop reads CASSLDPLAGIYNEQFF. CDR3 in DNA: TGTGCCAGCAGCTTGGACCCTCTAGCGGGTATTTACAATGAGCAGTTCTTC. This sequence joins TRBV5-8 and TRBJ2-1; TRBD2 matches 8 bases. The CDR3 runs to 17 residues. Looked up from germline, CDR1 is SGHTS and CDR2 is YDEGEE. Germline trimming cut 0 bases from V and 4 bases from J; bases unmatched to any gene: 9. The full variable domain, in which reference TRBV5-8 and TRBJ2-1 provide the parts outside the CDR3, is EAGVTQSPTHLIKTRGQQATLRCSPISGHTSVYWYQQALGLGLQFLLWYDEGEERNRGNFPPRFSGRQFPNYSSELNVNALELEDSALYLCASSLDPLAGIYNEQFFGPGTRLTVL.